This is a list of T cell receptor beta chains from one sample in a study of human T cells and chemical hapten exposure. MiXCR, applied by TCRdb to the RACE reads, yields one record per CDR3 protein. Among 80,000 to 100,000 distinct CDR3 sequences listed, under 9% were seen once. This specimen consisted of whole blood, obtained in connection with sensitization to the hapten diphenylcyclopropenone (DPC). All receptors derive from a woman aged 25 to 39 with alopecia areata. Some clones in this sample may be carry-over from other donors' samples. The CDR3 runs from the conserved cysteine through the conserved F or W. The order of the fields is D gene, V gene, clone size, J gene, CDR3 length, CDR3 protein, CDR3 DNA. A D gene is named only where the DNA matches it firmly. Clone sizes are given selectively: once, few, many, or a class where the clone is expanded.

d_call: TRBD1; v_call: TRBV6-1; clone_size: many; j_call: TRBJ2-2; cdr3_length: 13; cdr3_aa: CASRQGQTGELFF; cdr3_nt: TGTGCCAGCCGACAGGGACAAACCGGGGAGCTGTTTTTT
d_call: TRBD2; v_call: TRBV5-1; clone_size: many; j_call: TRBJ2-1; cdr3_length: 17; cdr3_aa: CASSRRWTSGGKDEQFF; cdr3_nt: TGCGCCAGCAGCCGACGTTGGACTAGCGGGGGGAAGGATGAGCAGTTCTTC
d_call: .; v_call: TRBV6-5; clone_size: few; j_call: TRBJ1-2; cdr3_length: 12; cdr3_aa: CASSQQRDSYTF; cdr3_nt: TGTGCCAGCAGTCAACAAAGGGACAGCTACACCTTC
d_call: .; v_call: TRBV24-1; clone_size: many; j_call: TRBJ1-2; cdr3_length: 14; cdr3_aa: CATSDFRTNYGYTF; cdr3_nt: TGTGCCACCAGTGATTTTCGGACGAACTATGGCTACACCTTC
d_call: TRBD2; v_call: TRBV5-1; clone_size: .; j_call: TRBJ2-1; cdr3_length: 14; cdr3_aa: CASSDGGTYNEQFF; cdr3_nt: TGCGCCAGCAGCGACGGGGGGACTTACAATGAGCAGTTCTTC
d_call: .; v_call: TRBV30; clone_size: .; j_call: TRBJ1-2; cdr3_length: 12; cdr3_aa: CAWSVSSSGYTF; cdr3_nt: TGTGCCTGGAGTGTATCTAGTTCAGGCTACACCTTC
d_call: .; v_call: TRBV2; clone_size: .; j_call: TRBJ2-2; cdr3_length: 14; cdr3_aa: CASKGGPSPGELFF; cdr3_nt: TGTGCCAGCAAAGGGGGGCCCAGCCCCGGGGAGCTGTTTTTT
d_call: .; v_call: TRBV12-3/TRBV12-4; clone_size: .; j_call: TRBJ2-2; cdr3_length: 14; cdr3_aa: CASSRQVNTGELFF; cdr3_nt: TGTGCCAGCAGCCGACAGGTGAACACCGGGGAGCTGTTTTTT
d_call: TRBD2; v_call: TRBV20-1; clone_size: many; j_call: TRBJ2-3; cdr3_length: 15; cdr3_aa: CSAMAGTTPESTQYF; cdr3_nt: TGCAGTGCTATGGCCGGGACTACCCCAGAAAGTACGCAGTATTTT
d_call: .; v_call: TRBV20-1; clone_size: .; j_call: TRBJ2-7; cdr3_length: 14; cdr3_aa: CSAMGGLSSYEQYF; cdr3_nt: TGCAGTGCTATGGGGGGCCTCAGCTCCTACGAGCAGTACTTC
d_call: TRBD2; v_call: TRBV5-6; clone_size: many; j_call: TRBJ2-7; cdr3_length: 14; cdr3_aa: CASSGLAGNYEQYF; cdr3_nt: TGTGCCAGCAGTGGACTAGCGGGTAACTACGAGCAGTACTTC
d_call: .; v_call: TRBV6-5; clone_size: many; j_call: TRBJ1-5; cdr3_length: 13; cdr3_aa: CASSRYSNQPQHF; cdr3_nt: TGTGCCAGCAGTCGATATAGCAATCAGCCCCAGCATTTT
d_call: TRBD1; v_call: TRBV9; clone_size: few; j_call: TRBJ1-2; cdr3_length: 14; cdr3_aa: CASSGTGRSYGYTF; cdr3_nt: TGTGCCAGCAGCGGGACAGGGAGAAGCTATGGCTACACCTTC
d_call: TRBD1; v_call: TRBV29-1; clone_size: many; j_call: TRBJ1-1; cdr3_length: 16; cdr3_aa: CSVENLGQGANTEAFF; cdr3_nt: TGCAGCGTTGAAAACCTAGGACAGGGGGCGAACACTGAAGCTTTCTTT
d_call: .; v_call: TRBV6-5; clone_size: few; j_call: TRBJ2-3; cdr3_length: 14; cdr3_aa: CASSRQAYTDTQYF; cdr3_nt: TGTGCCAGCAGTAGACAGGCGTACACAGATACGCAGTATTTT
d_call: TRBD2; v_call: TRBV24-1; clone_size: many; j_call: TRBJ2-3; cdr3_length: 17; cdr3_aa: CATSDTTGTSGVWTQYF; cdr3_nt: TGTGCCACCAGTGATACGACCGGGACTAGCGGGGTATGGACGCAGTATTTT
d_call: .; v_call: TRBV3-1; clone_size: many; j_call: TRBJ2-6; cdr3_length: 15; cdr3_aa: CASSQPRGGANVLTF; cdr3_nt: TGTGCCAGCAGCCAACCCCGCGGGGGGGCCAACGTCCTGACTTTC
d_call: .; v_call: TRBV3-1; clone_size: .; j_call: TRBJ2-7; cdr3_length: 13; cdr3_aa: CASSQESPYEQYF; cdr3_nt: TGTGCCAGCAGCCAAGAAAGTCCCTACGAGCAGTACTTC
d_call: .; v_call: TRBV5-1; clone_size: many; j_call: TRBJ1-1; cdr3_length: 14; cdr3_aa: CASSHYKGQTEAFF; cdr3_nt: TGCGCCAGCAGCCATTATAAGGGGCAAACTGAAGCTTTCTTT
d_call: .; v_call: TRBV12-3/TRBV12-4; clone_size: many; j_call: TRBJ2-2; cdr3_length: 16; cdr3_aa: CASSLPQRSNTGELFF; cdr3_nt: TGTGCCAGCAGCCTGCCCCAGCGTTCGAACACCGGGGAGCTGTTTTTT
d_call: .; v_call: TRBV9; clone_size: many; j_call: TRBJ2-6; cdr3_length: 18; cdr3_aa: CASSVGELRGSGANVLTF; cdr3_nt: TGTGCCAGCAGCGTAGGAGAACTACGAGGTTCTGGGGCCAACGTCCTGACTTTC
d_call: .; v_call: TRBV6-1; clone_size: .; j_call: TRBJ1-1; cdr3_length: 14; cdr3_aa: CASSELDSGTEAFF; cdr3_nt: TGTGCCAGCAGTGAACTGGACTCCGGCACTGAAGCTTTCTTT
d_call: TRBD1; v_call: TRBV9; clone_size: few; j_call: TRBJ2-6; cdr3_length: 21; cdr3_aa: CASSVGSGTGGQGAGANVLTF; cdr3_nt: TGTGCCAGCAGCGTAGGCTCCGGGACAGGGGGCCAAGGTGCTGGGGCCAACGTCCTGACTTTC
d_call: .; v_call: TRBV7-2; clone_size: few; j_call: TRBJ1-4; cdr3_length: 12; cdr3_aa: CASSRPGEKLFF; cdr3_nt: TGTGCCAGCAGCCGCCCGGGGGAAAAACTGTTTTTT
d_call: .; v_call: TRBV5-1; clone_size: many; j_call: TRBJ1-2; cdr3_length: 12; cdr3_aa: CASSLGGDGYTF; cdr3_nt: TGCGCCAGCAGCTTGGGGGGGGACGGCTACACCTTC
d_call: .; v_call: TRBV20-1; clone_size: many; j_call: TRBJ2-7; cdr3_length: 13; cdr3_aa: CSAPSEGGYEQYF; cdr3_nt: TGCAGTGCTCCGTCTGAAGGGGGCTACGAGCAGTACTTC
d_call: .; v_call: TRBV13; clone_size: many; j_call: TRBJ2-5; cdr3_length: 13; cdr3_aa: CASSLQGNETQYF; cdr3_nt: TGTGCCAGCAGCTTGCAGGGAAATGAGACCCAGTACTTC
d_call: .; v_call: TRBV3-1; clone_size: .; j_call: TRBJ2-5; cdr3_length: 15; cdr3_aa: CASSPRTVGRETQYF; cdr3_nt: TGTGCCAGCAGCCCACGGACAGTAGGAAGAGAGACCCAGTACTTC
d_call: TRBD1; v_call: TRBV5-4; clone_size: few; j_call: TRBJ2-2; cdr3_length: 16; cdr3_aa: CASSTAGQGITGELFF; cdr3_nt: TGTGCCAGCAGCACTGCGGGACAGGGGATCACCGGGGAGCTGTTTTTT
d_call: .; v_call: TRBV3-1; clone_size: few; j_call: TRBJ1-1; cdr3_length: 14; cdr3_aa: CASSQPGPGSEAFF; cdr3_nt: TGTGCCAGCAGCCAACCGGGACCTGGATCTGAAGCTTTCTTT
d_call: TRBD1; v_call: TRBV18; clone_size: few; j_call: TRBJ1-1; cdr3_length: 16; cdr3_aa: CASSPLSRQGGTEAFF; cdr3_nt: TGTGCCAGCTCACCTCTATCAAGACAGGGGGGAACTGAAGCTTTCTTT
d_call: .; v_call: TRBV6-6; clone_size: few; j_call: TRBJ1-2; cdr3_length: 15; cdr3_aa: CASSYRQVLNYGYTF; cdr3_nt: TGTGCCAGCAGTTACCGGCAGGTTTTAAACTATGGCTACACCTTC
d_call: .; v_call: TRBV20-1; clone_size: few; j_call: TRBJ1-1; cdr3_length: 11; cdr3_aa: CSAISNTEAFF; cdr3_nt: TGCAGTGCTATTTCCAACACTGAAGCTTTCTTT
d_call: .; v_call: TRBV7-2; clone_size: .; j_call: TRBJ2-2; cdr3_length: 16; cdr3_aa: CASSLVIGENTGELFF; cdr3_nt: TGTGCCAGCAGCTTAGTTATAGGGGAGAACACCGGGGAGCTGTTTTTT
d_call: .; v_call: TRBV18; clone_size: many; j_call: TRBJ1-2; cdr3_length: 13; cdr3_aa: CASSPEVSLGYTF; cdr3_nt: TGTGCCAGCTCACCAGAGGTGAGCCTGGGCTACACCTTC
d_call: .; v_call: TRBV5-4; clone_size: many; j_call: TRBJ2-7; cdr3_length: 14; cdr3_aa: CASSLGPDSYEQYF; cdr3_nt: TGTGCCAGCAGCTTGGGTCCCGACAGCTACGAGCAGTACTTC
d_call: .; v_call: TRBV12-3/TRBV12-4; clone_size: few; j_call: TRBJ1-1; cdr3_length: 14; cdr3_aa: CASSFVGFDTEAFF; cdr3_nt: TGTGCCAGCAGTTTCGTGGGTTTTGACACTGAAGCTTTCTTT
d_call: TRBD2; v_call: TRBV7-9; clone_size: many; j_call: TRBJ2-1; cdr3_length: 17; cdr3_aa: CASSSGTSGGYYNEQFF; cdr3_nt: TGTGCCAGCAGCTCCGGGACTAGCGGGGGTTACTACAATGAGCAGTTCTTC
d_call: .; v_call: TRBV5-6; clone_size: few; j_call: TRBJ2-1; cdr3_length: 16; cdr3_aa: CASSLTGGGSYNEQFF; cdr3_nt: TGTGCCAGCAGCTTAACGGGCGGCGGCTCCTACAATGAGCAGTTCTTC
d_call: TRBD2; v_call: TRBV6-5; clone_size: .; j_call: TRBJ2-7; cdr3_length: 16; cdr3_aa: CASSYGLAGGGREQYF; cdr3_nt: TGTGCCAGCAGTTACGGTTTGGCGGGGGGGGGTCGCGAGCAGTACTTC
d_call: .; v_call: TRBV3-1; clone_size: many; j_call: TRBJ2-3; cdr3_length: 13; cdr3_aa: CASSQVRPDTQYF; cdr3_nt: TGTGCCAGCAGCCAAGTTCGCCCAGATACGCAGTATTTT
d_call: .; v_call: TRBV2; clone_size: .; j_call: TRBJ2-3; cdr3_length: 14; cdr3_aa: CASRPTRGTDTQYF; cdr3_nt: TGTGCCAGCAGGCCGACTAGGGGCACAGATACGCAGTATTTT
d_call: .; v_call: TRBV18; clone_size: .; j_call: TRBJ1-6; cdr3_length: 14; cdr3_aa: CASSPSLMDSPLHF; cdr3_nt: TGTGCCAGCTCACCTAGCCTGATGGACTCACCCCTCCACTTT
d_call: .; v_call: TRBV20-1; clone_size: many; j_call: TRBJ2-1; cdr3_length: 13; cdr3_aa: CSARGHWINEQFF; cdr3_nt: TGCAGTGCTAGGGGCCATTGGATTAATGAGCAGTTCTTC
d_call: .; v_call: TRBV18; clone_size: few; j_call: TRBJ1-1; cdr3_length: 17; cdr3_aa: CASSPLKGGRMNTEAFF; cdr3_nt: TGTGCCAGCTCACCCTTGAAGGGGGGCCGGATGAACACTGAAGCTTTCTTT
d_call: TRBD2; v_call: TRBV3-1; clone_size: many; j_call: TRBJ2-3; cdr3_length: 16; cdr3_aa: CASSQEGLAGTDTQYF; cdr3_nt: TGTGCCAGCAGCCAAGAGGGGCTAGCGGGCACAGATACGCAGTATTTT
d_call: .; v_call: TRBV3-1; clone_size: many; j_call: TRBJ1-2; cdr3_length: 15; cdr3_aa: CASSQPNRANYGYTF; cdr3_nt: TGTGCCAGCAGCCAACCCAACAGGGCCAACTATGGCTACACCTTC
d_call: TRBD2; v_call: TRBV5-1; clone_size: many; j_call: TRBJ2-3; cdr3_length: 16; cdr3_aa: CASSSSGTSGTGTQYF; cdr3_nt: TGCGCCAGCAGCTCCTCCGGGACTAGCGGGACTGGTACGCAGTATTTT
d_call: .; v_call: TRBV20-1; clone_size: .; j_call: TRBJ2-1; cdr3_length: 14; cdr3_aa: CSASLGRVYNEQFF; cdr3_nt: TGCAGTGCTTCACTAGGCCGGGTTTACAATGAGCAGTTCTTC
d_call: TRBD2; v_call: TRBV11-1; clone_size: few; j_call: TRBJ2-2; cdr3_length: 16; cdr3_aa: CASTLTSGGDTGELFF; cdr3_nt: TGTGCCAGCACCCTAACTAGCGGGGGCGACACCGGGGAGCTGTTTTTT